This TCR beta chain stems from a study of human T cells and chemical hapten exposure. Whole-study context: There were per-sample TCR yield variations, arising mainly from small pooled library volume differences.

Findings of the study overall: Once DPC sensitization occurred, TCRs above 1 in 1000 frequency showed no change.

This clonotype was counted many times. Its specificity is not known. TCRdb reprocessed the RACE reads with MiXCR, giving one entry per CDR3 protein. The table shows around 47,000 distinct CDR3 sequences, with about 3.5% occurring only once. This sample's time point: healthy volunteer bleed at 6 weeks. Total RNA extraction was carried out from unfractionated whole blood. The V segment lost 5 bases and the J segment 5 bases; nucleotides outside the gene matches: 8. Per germline, CDR1 MNHEY and CDR2 SVGAGI. The CDR3 length is 16 residues. Input material: whole blood. This TCR was recovered from a human donor in good health. Some clones in this sample may be carry-over from other donors' samples. The chain combines TRBV6-5 with TRBJ2-5; 13 nucleotides line up with TRBD2. CDR3 in amino acids: CASSRTSGRAEETQYF. In nucleotides, the CDR3 is TGTGCCAGCAGTAGGACTAGCGGGAGAGCGGAGGAGACCCAGTACTTC.